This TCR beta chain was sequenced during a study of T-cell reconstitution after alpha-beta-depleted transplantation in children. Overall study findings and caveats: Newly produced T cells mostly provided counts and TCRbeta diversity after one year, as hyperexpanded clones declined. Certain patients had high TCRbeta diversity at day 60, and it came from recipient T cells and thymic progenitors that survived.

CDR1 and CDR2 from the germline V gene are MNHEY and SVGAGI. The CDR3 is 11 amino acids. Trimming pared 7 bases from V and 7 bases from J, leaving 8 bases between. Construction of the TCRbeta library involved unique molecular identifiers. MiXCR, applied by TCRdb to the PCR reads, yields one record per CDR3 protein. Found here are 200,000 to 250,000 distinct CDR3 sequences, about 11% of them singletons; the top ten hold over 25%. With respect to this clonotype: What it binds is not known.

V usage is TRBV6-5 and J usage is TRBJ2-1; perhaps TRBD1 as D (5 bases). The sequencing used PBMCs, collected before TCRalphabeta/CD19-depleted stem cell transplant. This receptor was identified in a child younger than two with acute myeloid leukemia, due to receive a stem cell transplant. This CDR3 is CASMTENEQFF. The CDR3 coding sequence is TGTGCCAGCATGACAGAGAATGAGCAGTTCTTC.